This T cell receptor (beta chain) was sequenced during a study of control samples from healthy donors and cancer patients. Method: immunoSEQ multiplex PCR; TCRdb's copy keeps in-frame clones and lacks some. The data hold 45,000 to 60,000 clones, with 90% to 95% observed a single time. The V and J ends lost 1 base and 5 bases, in that order; junction bases with no gene match: 4. The CDR3 length is 14 residues. Germline V gene lookup returns CDR1 SGHTA and CDR2 FQGNSA. The V and J genes are TRBV7-2 and TRBJ1-2, with 7 bases lining up with TRBD1. The sample taken for sequencing was blood. This sequence originates from a man younger than 40 in good health. CDR3 sequence: CASSLETGAYGYTF. CDR3 sequence (DNA): TGTGCCAGCAGCTTAGAAACAGGGGCATATGGCTACACCTTC.